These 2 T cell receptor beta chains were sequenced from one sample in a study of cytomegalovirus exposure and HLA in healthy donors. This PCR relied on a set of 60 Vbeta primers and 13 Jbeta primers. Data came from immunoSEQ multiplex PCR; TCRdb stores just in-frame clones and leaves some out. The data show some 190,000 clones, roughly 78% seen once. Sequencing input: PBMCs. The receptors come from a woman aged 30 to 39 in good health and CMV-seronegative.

CDR3 region: CASSPNSDPGPYGYTF. CDR3 nucleotide sequence: TGTGCCAGCTCACCAAACAGTGATCCAGGGCCCTATGGCTACACCTTC. The chain uses TRBV18 and TRBJ1-2, with D possibly being TRBD1 (5 bases). The CDR3 totals 16 residues. V was shortened by 2 bases and J by 4 bases, with 17 bases between the two germline ends. Germline loops: CDR1 KGHSH, CDR2 LQKENI.

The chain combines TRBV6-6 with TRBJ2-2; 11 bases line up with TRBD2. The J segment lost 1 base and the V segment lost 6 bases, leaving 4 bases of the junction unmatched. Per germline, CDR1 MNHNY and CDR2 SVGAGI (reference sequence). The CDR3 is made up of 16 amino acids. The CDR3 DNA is TGTGCCAGCAGAACCGGACTAGCGGGGAACACCGGGGAGCTGTTTTTT. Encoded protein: CASRTGLAGNTGELFF.